Included here is one T cell receptor beta chain sequence, with context. Its antigen remains unknown. The primer mix had 60 Vbeta and 13 Jbeta primers. Measured with immunoSEQ multiplex PCR; TCRdb has only the in-frame clones, and not every one. The sample lists approximately 70,000 clones, 74% occurring once. V lost 1 base and J 1 base, leaving 7 bases between the germline ends. The CDR3 spans 14 residues. Germline loops: CDR1 MGHRA, CDR2 YSYEKL. This record belongs to a study of cytomegalovirus exposure and HLA in healthy donors. General study findings and limits: The HLA-A and HLA-B alleles of most subjects were reportedly predicted accurately from TCR beta sequences.

This clonotype originated in an older woman in good health and CMV-seropositive. This rearrangement joins TRBV4-1 to TRBJ1-2; D unclear. The source material was PBMCs. CDR3 nucleotides: TGCGCCAGCAGCCAAGTCCCCGGTAACTATGGCTACACCTTC. Its translation: CASSQVPGNYGYTF.